This TCR beta chain was observed in a study of metastatic and nonmetastatic thyroid tumors. Many counts were recorded for this clone. The ends lost 6 bases at V and 6 bases at J; junction bases unmatched: 10. In germline, CDR1 is ENHRY, CDR2 SYGVKD. This CDR3 has 14 residues. All patients were untreated before thyroid surgery. TCRdb reprocessed the PCR reads via MiXCR. The sample has nearly 35,000 clones; around a sixth are singletons. The chain is built from TRBV10-3 and TRBJ1-1; 7 nucleotides align to TRBD1. The source is a female donor with papillary thyroid cancer or a benign thyroid nodule (not recorded which). Some clones in this sample may be carry-over from other donors' samples. The sequenced material came from blood. The CDR3 coding sequence is TGTGCCATCAGATCCGGGACAGCCGAAGCTGAAGCTTTCTTT. Its translation is CAIRSGTAEAEAFF.